The 18 T cell receptor beta chains in this list originate from one sample, sequenced in a study of molecular identifiers for immune sequencing clone quantification. MiXCR, run by TCRdb on the PCR reads, gives a single entry per CDR3 protein. The sample gives 85,000 to 100,000 distinct CDR3 sequences, 20% to 25% of which show up once; roughly 1% is in the top ten. The material sequenced was naive CD8+ T cells from blood, with Jurkat cell RNA spiked in. The subset was: FACS-sorted CD8+CD4-CCR7+CD45RA+ naive T cells. Every receptor here comes from a human donor in good health. Some libraries in this study had Jurkat cell RNA spiked in.

This clonotype was seen at least ten times. The chain carries TRBV6-6 and TRBJ1-2; TRBD1 matches 11 bases. The CDR3 consists of 15 residues. The V segment lost 6 bases and the J segment 8 bases; nucleotides outside the gene matches: 11. Germline loops: CDR1 MNHNY, CDR2 SVGAGI (reference sequence). The CDR3 DNA is TGTGCCAGCAGCCTAGTAATAGGGACAGGGGGAGGCTACACCTTC. Protein sequence: CASSLVIGTGGGYTF.

As for this clonotype: With a much larger clone just one base away, this may be a read error. CDR3 residues: CASSHDREKLVF. As DNA, the CDR3 is TGCGCCAGCAGCCACGACAGGGAAAAACTGGTTTTT. V gene TRBV4-1 combines with J gene TRBJ1-4; 7 nucleotides line up with TRBD1. There are 12 residues in the CDR3. The V gene's germline CDR1 is MGHRA and CDR2 YSYEKL.

There are many counts of this clonotype. The chain has TRBV9 and TRBJ2-2; D perhaps matches TRBD2 (5 bases). V dropped 3 bases and J dropped 7 bases, with 19 bases sitting between them. This CDR3 region has 16 residues. CDR1 SGDLS and CDR2 YYNGEE come from the germline V gene. The CDR3 nucleotides read TGTGCCAGCAGCGGCGGGTTGTGGGGTGCGAACGGGGAGCTGTTTTTT. Translated, it gives CASSGGLWGANGELFF.

This clonotype occurred many times. The chain's CDR3 is CASSIGSRSNQPQHF. As DNA, the CDR3 is TGTGCCAGTAGTATAGGTTCGAGGAGCAATCAGCCCCAGCATTTT. V gene TRBV19 combines with J gene TRBJ1-5; D unresolved. Trimming shortened V by 1 base and J by 1 base, and 8 bases separated the two germline ends. This CDR3 is 15 amino acids long. Germline CDR1 and CDR2: LNHDA and SQIVND (reference sequence).

This clonotype was counted between two and nine times. This rearrangement joins TRBV10-3 to TRBJ2-7, with 11 bases that match TRBD2. Germline V lookup: CDR1 ENHRY, CDR2 SYGVKD. Trimming took 0 bases from V and 7 from J; bases not matched to a gene: 17. The CDR3 has 19 amino acids. The CDR3 reads CAISESFGLAGGPRAEQYF. CDR3 in DNA: TGTGCCATCAGTGAGTCGTTCGGGTTAGCGGGAGGGCCACGAGCGGAGCAGTACTTC.

In regard to this clonotype: This may stem from a read error, because a much larger clone lies one nucleotide away. The conserved final phenylalanine or tryptophan is absent from the CDR3, which likely points to a read error. In DNA form, the CDR3 reads TGCGCCAGCAGCCAAGATCAGGCCTGGGATCCTGAAGCTTTCCTT. Protein product: CASSQDQAWDPEAFL. The gene calls are TRBV4-1 and TRBJ1-1, with no clear D. Trimming removed 0 bases from V and 6 bases from J, with 14 bases in between. The CDR3 contains 15 residues. CDR1 MGHRA and CDR2 YSYEKL come from the germline V gene.

Many counts were recorded for this clonotype. The chain combines TRBV7-2 with TRBJ2-1; D unclear. Germline CDR1 and CDR2: SGHTA and FQGNSA. The CDR3 is made up of 15 amino acids. V shed 1 base and J shed 0 bases, with 7 bases lying between them. The CDR3 region is CASSLGQLSYNEQFF. CDR3 in DNA: TGTGCCAGCAGCTTAGGGCAGCTCTCCTACAATGAGCAGTTCTTC.

The CDR3: CASSWGGHPGLGTDTQYF. The CDR3 nucleotides are TGTGCCAGCAGTTGGGGTGGACATCCGGGACTTGGAACAGATACGCAGTATTTT. This sequence joins TRBV6-2 or TRBV6-3 and TRBJ2-3; possible D gene TRBD2, 6 bases. CDR3 length: 18 amino acids. V shed 4 bases and J shed 3 bases, with 23 bases lying between them. Germline assignment: CDR1 MNHEY and CDR2 SVGEGT.

On this clonotype itself: One junction end disagrees with the germline gene, perhaps due to a read error. The chain recombines TRBV4-2 with TRBJ2-2; possibly TRBD1 for D (5 bases). Germline CDR1 LGHNA, CDR2 YNFKEQ. The CDR3 length is 15 residues. In nucleotides, the CDR3 is TGTGCCAGCAGCCCCGCCAACCGCCTCCCTGGGGCGCTGTTTTTT. Protein: CASSPANRLPGALFF.

This clonotype has a count of ten or more. The genes are TRBV4-2 and TRBJ2-7, with D maybe TRBD2 (7 bases). V lost 1 base to trimming and J lost 0 bases, with 13 bases between them. Germline V CDR1 and CDR2: LGHNA, YNFKEQ. CDR3 length: 16 amino acids. The CDR3 DNA reads as TGTGCCAGCAGCCAAGCCCTTGGGGGGGCCTCCTACGAGCAGTACTTC. It specifies CASSQALGGASYEQYF.

As concerns this clonotype: This may stem from a read error, because a much larger clone lies one nucleotide away. Because it lacks the conserved phenylalanine or tryptophan at the end, this CDR3 is likely a read error. The chain uses TRBV7-9 and TRBJ1-1, with 7 bases lining up with TRBD1. With 3 bases clipped from V and 1 base from J, the junction kept 5 bases outside the gene matches. Germline-derived CDR1 and CDR2 are SEHNR and FQNEAQ (reference sequence). This CDR3 is built from 15 residues. The CDR3 DNA reads TGTGCCAGCAGCTTCCGACAGGGCTCGAACACTGAAGCTTTCTCT. Translating gives CASSFRQGSNTEAFS.

To note about this clonotype: Since a much larger clone is just one base distant, this may be a read error. The CDR3 end shows no conserved phenylalanine or tryptophan, and so a read error is likely. The chain couples TRBV28 to TRBJ2-5; D is undetermined. V was clipped by 2 bases and J by 3 bases, with 10 bases between them. Germline CDR1 MDHEN, CDR2 SYDVKM. This CDR3 contains 14 residues. In DNA, the CDR3 is TGTGCCAGCAGTTTAATAGGGTCAAAAGAGACCCAGTACTCC. It yields the protein CASSLIGSKETQYS.

In its sample, this clonotype was seen many times. This chain uses TRBV29-1 with TRBJ2-3; D not certain. The germline V gene has CDR1 SQVTM and CDR2 ANQGSEA. V was clipped by 0 bases and J by 2 bases, with 12 bases between them. This CDR3 contains 15 residues. CDR3 region: CSVEDLEVITDTQYF. CDR3 DNA: TGCAGCGTTGAAGATCTTGAAGTCATCACAGATACGCAGTATTTT.

The sample holds many counts of this clonotype. The chain employs TRBV27 and TRBJ1-5; D uncertain. This CDR3 comprises 16 residues. The V gene lost 3 bases and the J gene lost 4 bases, with 16 bases spanning the gap. Germline V gives CDR1 MNHEY, CDR2 SMNVEV (reference sequence). The chain's CDR3 is CASSFGDPRGNQPQHF. The CDR3 DNA reads TGTGCCAGCAGTTTCGGAGACCCGAGAGGTAATCAGCCCCAGCATTTT.

Many counts were recorded for this clonotype. The gene calls are TRBV2 and TRBJ2-5, with 7 bases matching TRBD2. V was pared by 2 bases and J by 0 bases, with 3 bases of the junction left unmatched. The CDR3 runs 15 residues. Germline CDR1 and CDR2: SNHLY and FYNNEI. CDR3 loop: CASSESSGDQETQYF. DNA for the CDR3: TGTGCCAGCAGTGAATCTAGCGGAGACCAAGAGACCCAGTACTTC.

This clonotype was observed many times. The chain uses TRBV23-1 and TRBJ2-7, with D uncertain. TRBV23-1 is an ORF, with its function uncertain. The V end was cut by 4 bases, the J end by 7 bases, with 20 bases between. The CDR3 has 15 amino acids. CDR3 sequence (DNA): TGCGCCAGCAGTCGAACGGCAACCTCATCCCAGGAGCAGTACTTC. It codes for CASSRTATSSQEQYF.

This clonotype was recorded at least ten times. The V call is TRBV19, the J call TRBJ1-5; 11 positions agree with TRBD1. Germline lookup yields CDR1 LNHDA and CDR2 SQIVND (reference sequence). The ends lost 9 bases at V and 2 bases at J; junction bases unmatched: 3. This CDR3 comprises 14 residues. CDR3 amino acids: CASRTGGGNQPQHF. In nucleotides, the CDR3 is TGTGCCAGCCGGACAGGGGGCGGCAATCAGCCCCAGCATTTT.

The V and J genes are TRBV7-6 and TRBJ2-3, with D possibly TRBD2 on 6 matching bases. Germline V gene data show CDR1 as SGHVS and CDR2 as FNYEAQ. This CDR3 is built from 15 residues. The V end was cut by 1 base, the J end by 11 bases, with 19 bases between. The CDR3 reads CASSLVRDFRMMQYF. The DNA of the CDR3 is TGTGCCAGCAGCTTAGTTCGGGACTTCCGGATGATGCAGTATTTT.